These 5 T cell receptor beta chains share one sample of origin, sequenced in a study of monozygotic twins with inflammatory bowel disease. TCRdb re-called the 5' RACE reads and catalogs CDR3 proteins one per entry, DNA excluded. The sample totals about 330,000 distinct CDR3 sequences; its top ten clones hold approximately 2%. The material sequenced was blood. These receptors were obtained from a human donor with ulcerative colitis or Crohn's disease, or a healthy co-twin of an affected twin (not recorded which).

This CDR3 is CASSFPPRVNEQFF. The rearrangement links TRBV12-3 or TRBV12-4 to TRBJ2-1; the D call from TCRdb, TRBD1, cannot be confirmed without DNA. The CDR3 extends over 14 amino acids.

The rearrangement joins TRBV6-5 to TRBJ2-1; the D gene TCRdb calls, TRBD1, cannot be checked with no DNA. The CDR3 is made up of 18 amino acids. Germline CDR1 is MNHEY and CDR2 is SVGAGI. This CDR3 reads CASSYRGQTGPIYNEQFF.

The chain links TRBV2 to TRBJ1-5. Germline lookup yields CDR1 SNHLY and CDR2 FYNNEI. The CDR3 is 16 residues long. This CDR3 is CASSERGLRGNQPQHF.

The chain has TRBV29-1 and TRBJ2-1; TCRdb calls TRBD2, which cannot be checked without DNA. The CDR3 extends over 11 amino acids. The germline gives CDR1 SQVTM, CDR2 ANQGSEA. The CDR3 loop is CSMYSAGEQFF.

The chain links TRBV20-1 to TRBJ2-3. The germline CDR1 and CDR2 sequences are DFQATT and SNEGSKA (reference sequence). CDR3 size: 13 residues. The CDR3 is CSAEREFTDTQYF.